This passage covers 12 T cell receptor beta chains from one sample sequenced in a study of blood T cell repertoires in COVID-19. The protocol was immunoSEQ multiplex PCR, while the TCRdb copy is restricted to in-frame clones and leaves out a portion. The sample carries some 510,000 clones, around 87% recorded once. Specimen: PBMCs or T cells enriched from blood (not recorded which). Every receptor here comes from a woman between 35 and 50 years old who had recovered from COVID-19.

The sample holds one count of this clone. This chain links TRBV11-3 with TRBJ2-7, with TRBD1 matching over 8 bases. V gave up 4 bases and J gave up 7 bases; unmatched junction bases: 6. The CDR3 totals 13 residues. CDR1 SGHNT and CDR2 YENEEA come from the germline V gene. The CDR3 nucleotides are TGTGCCAGCAGCTGGACAGGGCTTTGGGAGCAGTACTTC. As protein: CASSWTGLWEQYF.

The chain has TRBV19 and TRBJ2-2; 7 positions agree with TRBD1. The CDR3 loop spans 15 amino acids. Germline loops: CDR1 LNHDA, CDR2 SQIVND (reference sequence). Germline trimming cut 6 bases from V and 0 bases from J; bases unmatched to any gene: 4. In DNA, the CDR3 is TGTGCCAGTAGGCCGGGACAGACGAACACCGGGGAGCTGTTTTTT. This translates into CASRPGQTNTGELFF. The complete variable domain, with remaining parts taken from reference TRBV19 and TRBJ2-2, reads DGGITQSPKYLFRKEGQNVTLSCEQNLNHDAMYWYRQDPGQGLRLIYYSQIVNDFQKGDIAEGYSVSREKKESFPLTVTSAQKNPTAFYLCASRPGQTNTGELFFGEGSRLTVL.

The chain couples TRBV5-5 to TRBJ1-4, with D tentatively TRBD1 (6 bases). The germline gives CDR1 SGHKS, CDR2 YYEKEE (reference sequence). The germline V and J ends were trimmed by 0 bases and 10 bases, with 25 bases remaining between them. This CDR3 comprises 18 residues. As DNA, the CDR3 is TGTGCCAGCAGCTTGGTTTCTCAGGGGACCCTTATAATCGGAAAACTGTTTTTT. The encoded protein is CASSLVSQGTLIIGKLFF.

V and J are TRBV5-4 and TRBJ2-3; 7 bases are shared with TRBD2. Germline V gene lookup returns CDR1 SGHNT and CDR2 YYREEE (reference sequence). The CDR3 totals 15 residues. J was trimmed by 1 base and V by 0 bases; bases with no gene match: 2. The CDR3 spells CASSLGGSGTDTQYF. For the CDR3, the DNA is TGTGCCAGCAGCTTGGGCGGGAGTGGCACAGATACGCAGTATTTT.

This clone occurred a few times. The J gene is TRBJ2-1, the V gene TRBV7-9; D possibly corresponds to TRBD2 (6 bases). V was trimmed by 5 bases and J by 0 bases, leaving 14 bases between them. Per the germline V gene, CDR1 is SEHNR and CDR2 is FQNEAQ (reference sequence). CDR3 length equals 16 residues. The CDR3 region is CASSPGTFSSYNEQFF. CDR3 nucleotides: TGTGCCAGCAGCCCCGGGACTTTTAGCTCCTACAATGAGCAGTTCTTC.

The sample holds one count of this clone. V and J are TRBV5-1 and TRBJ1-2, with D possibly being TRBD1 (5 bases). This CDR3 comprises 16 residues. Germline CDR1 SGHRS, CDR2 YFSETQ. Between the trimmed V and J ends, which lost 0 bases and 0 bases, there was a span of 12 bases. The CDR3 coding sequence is TGCGCCAGCAGCTTGGTTATAGGGGAAACTAACTATGGCTACACCTTC. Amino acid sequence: CASSLVIGETNYGYTF. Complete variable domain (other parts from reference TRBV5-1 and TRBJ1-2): KAGVTQTPRYLIKTRGQQVTLSCSPISGHRSVSWYQQTPGQGLQFLFEYFSETQRNKGNFPGRFSGRQFSNSRSEMNVSTLELGDSALYLCASSLVIGETNYGYTFGSGTRLTVV.

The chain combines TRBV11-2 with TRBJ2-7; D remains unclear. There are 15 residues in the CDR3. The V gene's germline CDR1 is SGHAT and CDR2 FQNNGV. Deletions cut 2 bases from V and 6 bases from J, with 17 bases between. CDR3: CASSLSSFPEVEQYF. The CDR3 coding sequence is TGTGCCAGCAGCTTAAGCTCCTTTCCTGAGGTCGAGCAGTACTTC.

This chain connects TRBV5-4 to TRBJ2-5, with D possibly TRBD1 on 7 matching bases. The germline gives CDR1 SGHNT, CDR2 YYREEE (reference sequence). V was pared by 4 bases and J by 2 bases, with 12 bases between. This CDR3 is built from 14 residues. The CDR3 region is CASSRRDSQETQYF. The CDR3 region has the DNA TGTGCCAGCAGCCGGCGGGACAGTCAAGAGACCCAGTACTTC.

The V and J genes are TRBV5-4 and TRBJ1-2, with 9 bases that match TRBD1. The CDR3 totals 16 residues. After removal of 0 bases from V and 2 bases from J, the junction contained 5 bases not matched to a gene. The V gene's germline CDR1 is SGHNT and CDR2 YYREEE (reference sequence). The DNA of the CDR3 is TGTGCCAGCAGCTTGGGCACAGGGGGCGCGAACTATGGCTACACCTTC. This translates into CASSLGTGGANYGYTF.

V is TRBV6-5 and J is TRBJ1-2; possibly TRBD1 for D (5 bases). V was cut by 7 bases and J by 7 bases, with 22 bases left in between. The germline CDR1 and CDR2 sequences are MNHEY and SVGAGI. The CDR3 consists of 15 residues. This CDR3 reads CASTPLKQVPLGYTF. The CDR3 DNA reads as TGTGCCAGCACCCCACTAAAACAGGTGCCTCTTGGCTACACCTTC.

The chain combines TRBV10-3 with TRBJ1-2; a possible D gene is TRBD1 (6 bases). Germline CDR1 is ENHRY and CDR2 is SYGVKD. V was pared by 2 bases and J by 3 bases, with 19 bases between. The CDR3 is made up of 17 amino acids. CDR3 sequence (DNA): TGTGCCATCAGTGAGCTCCGGGACACACGACCCTACTATGGCTACACCTTC. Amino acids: CAISELRDTRPYYGYTF.

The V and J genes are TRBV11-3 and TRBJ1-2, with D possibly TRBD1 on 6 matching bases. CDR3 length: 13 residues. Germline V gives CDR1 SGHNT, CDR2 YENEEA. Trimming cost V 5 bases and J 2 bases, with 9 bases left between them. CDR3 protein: CASSGQLNYGYTF. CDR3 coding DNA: TGTGCCAGCAGCGGACAGTTGAACTATGGCTACACCTTC.